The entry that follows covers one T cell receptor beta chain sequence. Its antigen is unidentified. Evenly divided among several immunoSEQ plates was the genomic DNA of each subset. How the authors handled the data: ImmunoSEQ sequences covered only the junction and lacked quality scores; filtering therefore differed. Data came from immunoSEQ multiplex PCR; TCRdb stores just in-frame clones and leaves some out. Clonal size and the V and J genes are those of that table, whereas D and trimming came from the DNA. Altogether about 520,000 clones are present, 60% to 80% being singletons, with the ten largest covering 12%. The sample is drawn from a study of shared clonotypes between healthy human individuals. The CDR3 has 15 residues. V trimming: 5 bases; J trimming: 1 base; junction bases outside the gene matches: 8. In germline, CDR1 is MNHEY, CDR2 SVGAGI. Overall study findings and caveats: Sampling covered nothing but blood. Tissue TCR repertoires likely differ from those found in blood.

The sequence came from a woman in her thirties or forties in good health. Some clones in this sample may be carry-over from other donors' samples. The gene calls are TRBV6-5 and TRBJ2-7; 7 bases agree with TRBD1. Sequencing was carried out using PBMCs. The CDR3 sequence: CASSTYRGGSYEQYF. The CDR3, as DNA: TGTGCCAGCAGTACCTACAGGGGTGGGTCCTACGAGCAGTACTTC.